The next 14 T cell receptor beta chains were all read from a single sample in a study of blood T cell repertoires in COVID-19. TCRdb's table, derived via immunoSEQ multiplex PCR, lists solely in-frame clones and lacks some. The sample holds under 300,000 clones, 75% to 85% seen once. Sequencing was performed on peripheral blood. The receptor set was obtained from a human donor in a cohort sampled during active COVID-19.

This clone was detected a few times. The chain joins TRBV2 to TRBJ1-5; a possible D gene is TRBD1 (6 bases). Germline CDR1 SNHLY, CDR2 FYNNEI. V gave up 7 bases and J gave up 5 bases, with 9 bases separating them. This CDR3 has 12 amino acids. The CDR3 sequence is CASKRQDQPQHF. The CDR3 bases are TGTGCCAGCAAGAGACAGGATCAGCCCCAGCATTTT.

The V call is TRBV5-1, the J call TRBJ2-3; perhaps TRBD2 as D (5 bases). The germline CDR1 and CDR2 sequences are SGHRS and YFSETQ. V lost 2 bases to trimming and J lost 2 bases, with 12 bases between them. This CDR3 region has 15 residues. CDR3 DNA sequence: TGCGCCAGCAGCTTTGCGGGCATAACCACAGATACGCAGTATTTT. Amino acids: CASSFAGITTDTQYF.

This rearrangement joins TRBV18 to TRBJ2-5; D is uncertain. The CDR3 has 13 residues. Germline V gives CDR1 KGHSH, CDR2 LQKENI. V lost 0 bases to trimming and J lost 5 bases, with 7 bases between them. The CDR3 DNA is TGTGCCAGCTCACCACCGGAGAGGGAGACCCAGTACTTC. Encoded protein: CASSPPERETQYF.

As DNA, the CDR3 is TGTGCCTGGAGTGTACAGGACCGTCAGCCCCAGCATTTT. Its translation: CAWSVQDRQPQHF. The chain combines TRBV30 with TRBJ1-5; weak D call: TRBD1 (5 bases). From germline, CDR1 is GTSNPN and CDR2 SVGIG (reference sequence). V lost 0 bases, J lost 6 bases, and 9 bases lay in between. The CDR3 has 13 residues.

V and J are TRBV6-6 and TRBJ1-6; no reliable D call. Deletions cut 0 bases from V and 8 bases from J, with 8 bases between. The CDR3 spans 14 residues. Germline V gives CDR1 MNHNY, CDR2 SVGAGI (reference sequence). The CDR3 sequence: CASSYSLQYSPLHF. CDR3 bases: TGTGCCAGCAGTTACTCATTGCAGTATTCACCCCTCCACTTT.

The chain links TRBV6-5 to TRBJ1-6; 8 positions agree with TRBD1. Germline values: CDR1 MNHEY, CDR2 SVGAGI. J was trimmed by 7 bases and V by 6 bases; bases with no gene match: 8. This CDR3 spans 15 amino acids. The CDR3 is CASRRQGLGNSPLHF. The DNA for the CDR3 is TGTGCCAGCAGGCGACAGGGGCTGGGGAATTCACCCCTCCACTTT.

This chain connects TRBV25-1 to TRBJ2-7; TRBD1 is a possible D gene (6 bases). With 3 bases removed from V and 2 bases from J, the gap between germline ends came to 11 bases. The CDR3 has 14 residues. Germline CDR1 is MGHDK and CDR2 is SYGVNS. Here the CDR3 reads CASSDRTVTYEQYF. In DNA form, the CDR3 reads TGTGCCAGCAGTGACCGGACAGTTACCTACGAGCAGTACTTC.

CDR3 nucleotides: TGTGCCTGGAAACAACCGGGACAGGGGGCTGGCTACACCTTC. Translating gives CAWKQPGQGAGYTF. The rearrangement joins TRBV30 to TRBJ1-2; the match to TRBD1 covers 12 bases. Trimming at V came to 4 bases and at J to 7 bases, leaving 7 bases not matched to a gene. The V gene's germline CDR1 is GTSNPN and CDR2 SVGIG (reference sequence). The CDR3 loop spans 14 amino acids.

The gene calls are TRBV2 and TRBJ1-6; 7 nucleotides align to TRBD1. The CDR3 sequence is 14 residues long. Looked up from germline, CDR1 is SNHLY and CDR2 is FYNNEI. V lost 5 bases to trimming and J lost 7 bases; unmatched junction nucleotides: 5. The CDR3 coding sequence is TGTGCCAGCAGTCGACAGGGAGGAAATTCACCCCTCCACTTT. Its protein product is CASSRQGGNSPLHF.

The CDR3 is CASSLPVANTGELFF. The CDR3 region has the DNA TGCGCCAGCAGCTTGCCAGTCGCGAACACCGGGGAGCTGTTTTTT. This sequence joins TRBV5-1 and TRBJ2-2; D is undetermined. Trimming left V 1 base short and J 0 bases short, with 7 bases between. Per the germline V gene, CDR1 is SGHRS and CDR2 is YFSETQ. This CDR3 comprises 15 residues.

In DNA form, the CDR3 reads TGTGCCACCAGCAGAGATAAGGGAGAAGAGCAGTACTTC. Protein sequence: CATSRDKGEEQYF. The J gene is TRBJ2-7, the V gene TRBV15; D perhaps matches TRBD2 (5 bases). CDR3 length: 13 residues. Between the trimmed V and J ends, which lost 0 bases and 7 bases, there was a span of 10 bases. Per germline, CDR1 LNHNV and CDR2 YYDKDF (reference sequence).

This clone was counted a few times. The rearrangement uses TRBV28 and TRBJ2-2, with 10 bases lining up with TRBD1. Germline CDR1 is MDHEN and CDR2 is SYDVKM. V gave up 7 bases and J gave up 6 bases; unmatched junction bases: 5. The CDR3 totals 14 residues. CDR3 protein: CASTRQGASGELFF. CDR3 sequence (DNA): TGTGCCAGCACCAGACAGGGGGCGTCCGGGGAGCTGTTTTTT.

The chain carries TRBV11-3 and TRBJ2-1; D not resolved. Looked up from germline, CDR1 is SGHNT and CDR2 is YENEEA. The CDR3 contains 15 residues. Trimming removed 1 base from V and 0 bases from J, with 7 bases in between. CDR3 residues: CASSLGGPSYNEQFF. DNA of the CDR3: TGTGCCAGCAGCTTAGGCGGCCCCTCCTACAATGAGCAGTTCTTC.

The V call is TRBV2, the J call TRBJ2-5, with D possibly being TRBD1 (5 bases). V lost 7 bases and J 0 bases, leaving 9 bases between the germline ends. Germline assignment: CDR1 SNHLY and CDR2 FYNNEI. The CDR3 length is 13 residues. CDR3 in amino acids: CASNVQDQETQYF. CDR3 nucleotide sequence: TGTGCCAGCAATGTACAGGACCAAGAGACCCAGTACTTC. Drawing the rest from reference TRBV2 and TRBJ2-5, the complete variable domain is EPEVTQTPSHQVTQMGQEVILRCVPISNHLYFYWYRQILGQKVEFLVSFYNNEISEKSEIFDDQFSVERPDGSNFTLKIRSTKLEDSAMYFCASNVQDQETQYFGPGTRLLVL.